The source of this T cell receptor beta chain is a study of blood T cell repertoires in COVID-19. As for the study in general: COVID-19 samples collected from the United States, Italy and Spain covered acute and convalescent phases. The analysed material was cDNA or gDNA that came from T cells, B-cell-depleted T cells, or PBMCs.

Germline CDR1 reads LGHNA; CDR2 reads YNFKEQ. CDR3 length equals 18 residues. V lost 5 bases to trimming and J lost 0 bases; unmatched junction nucleotides: 12. In the original workflow: Amplification of reference gene primers was used by the study to estimate nucleated cell counts. TCRdb's copy holds only in-frame clones and misses some; the assay was immunoSEQ multiplex PCR. V and J calls and clone size are given by that table; D and trimming were obtained from the DNA. This sample has 100,000 to 150,000 clones, with around 76% found just once. Comment on this clone: This specimen includes other DNA sequences encoding the same CDR3.

This TCR was sampled from a man in his sixties with acute or convalescent COVID-19. The V gene is TRBV4-2, the J gene TRBJ2-7; TRBD2 matches 11 bases. The sequencing sample was made of peripheral blood. The CDR3 reads CASSKYTGTSGPSYEQYF. The CDR3 nucleotides are TGTGCCAGCAGCAAATATACCGGGACTAGCGGCCCCTCCTACGAGCAGTACTTC.